Below are 23 T cell receptor beta chains sequenced from a single sample in a study of cytomegalovirus exposure and HLA in healthy donors. The PCR contained 60 Vbeta and 13 Jbeta primers. Produced via immunoSEQ multiplex PCR; TCRdb's table is partial and in-frame only. The sample carries approximately 150,000 clones, about 70% recorded once. The sequenced sample was PBMCs. Receptors were obtained from a woman under 30 in good health and CMV-seropositive.

The chain couples TRBV7-3 to TRBJ1-1, with TRBD1 identical over 8 bases. Germline V gene sequence: CDR1 SGHTA, CDR2 FQGTGA. The CDR3 has 16 residues. Losses at the gene ends were 1 base for V and 5 bases for J; bases not matched to a gene: 9. In DNA form, the CDR3 reads TGTGCCAGCAGCTTAAGTTATGTCAGGGGGCGGACTGAAGCTTTCTTT. Its translation is CASSLSYVRGRTEAFF.

The gene calls are TRBV5-1 and TRBJ1-6; D remains ambiguous. Trimming left V 0 bases short and J 5 bases short, with 9 bases between. CDR1 is SGHRS, CDR2 YFSETQ, per germline. The CDR3 has 15 residues. CDR3 loop: CASSLVVSDNSPLHF. CDR3 bases: TGCGCCAGCAGCTTGGTCGTCAGTGATAATTCACCCCTCCACTTT. Supplemented by reference TRBV5-1 and TRBJ1-6, the full variable domain reads KAGVTQTPRYLIKTRGQQVTLSCSPISGHRSVSWYQQTPGQGLQFLFEYFSETQRNKGNFPGRFSGRQFSNSRSEMNVSTLELGDSALYLCASSLVVSDNSPLHFGNGTRLTVT.

The rearrangement joins TRBV9 to TRBJ2-5; 8 positions match TRBD1. TRBJ2-7 explains the end of the DNA better; the J call may be wrong. This CDR3 comprises 17 residues. Per germline, CDR1 SGDLS and CDR2 YYNGEE. Here the CDR3 DNA reads TGTGCCAGCAGCGTAGCGGGACAGGAGACCTACCGTAACGAGCAGTACTTC. Amino acid sequence: CASSVAGQETYRNEQYF.

The gene calls are TRBV11-2 and TRBJ2-1, with TRBD2 matching over 8 bases. Trimming at V came to 0 bases and at J to 10 bases, leaving 2 bases not matched to a gene. Germline V gives CDR1 SGHAT, CDR2 FQNNGV. CDR3 length: 13 amino acids. CDR3 in amino acids: CASSLEVAGEQFF. The CDR3 nucleotides read TGTGCCAGCAGCTTAGAGGTAGCGGGGGAGCAGTTCTTC.

This clone was seen a handful of times. This chain links TRBV18 with TRBJ1-5, with TRBD1 matching 8 bases. Per the germline V gene, CDR1 is KGHSH and CDR2 is LQKENI. There are 16 residues in the CDR3. Unmatched junction bases numbered 9, after V lost 2 bases and J lost 6 bases. The CDR3 reads CASSPFAQGEGQPQHF. For the CDR3, the DNA is TGTGCCAGCTCACCATTTGCACAGGGGGAAGGTCAGCCCCAGCATTTT.

This clone showed up just a few times. The gene calls are TRBV7-3 and TRBJ1-5, with D perhaps TRBD1 (5 bases). CDR3 size: 15 residues. The germline V gene has CDR1 SGHTA and CDR2 FQGTGA. V lost 5 bases and J lost 6, with 17 bases in between. The CDR3 sequence: CASSPNGGAGQPQHF. The CDR3 bases are TGTGCCAGCAGCCCTAATGGCGGGGCCGGTCAGCCCCAGCATTTT.

The chain combines TRBV28 with TRBJ2-1; 13 bases align to TRBD2. The CDR3 covers 18 residues. The germline CDR1 and CDR2 sequences are MDHEN and SYDVKM. The V and J ends lost 4 bases and 0 bases, in that order; junction bases with no gene match: 6. Written as DNA, the CDR3 is TGTGCCAGCAGTTCCCCGACTAGCGGGAGGAGCTCCTACAATGAGCAGTTCTTC. It is translated as CASSSPTSGRSSYNEQFF.

This chain links TRBV4-1 with TRBJ2-1, with D perhaps matching TRBD1 (6 bases). With 1 base removed from V and 1 base from J, the gap between germline ends came to 14 bases. Germline values: CDR1 MGHRA, CDR2 YSYEKL. The CDR3 is made up of 17 amino acids. The CDR3 DNA sequence: TGCGCCAGCAGCCAAGGACCTGGGGGCCCTTCCTACAATGAGCAGTTCTTC. Residues: CASSQGPGGPSYNEQFF.

The chain links TRBV5-1 to TRBJ2-2; 8 nucleotides line up with TRBD2. With 4 bases clipped from V and 7 bases from J, the junction kept 9 bases outside the gene matches. Germline-derived CDR1 and CDR2 are SGHRS and YFSETQ. This CDR3 contains 15 residues. The CDR3 DNA reads TGCGCCAGCAGCCGAATGCGGGGGGAGGTCGGGGAGCTGTTTTTT. This sequence encodes CASSRMRGEVGELFF.

V is TRBV27 and J is TRBJ2-7, with 7 bases that match TRBD1. V shed 3 bases, J shed 4 bases, and the junction held 15 bases outside the gene matches. This CDR3 contains 17 residues. CDR1 and CDR2 from the germline V gene are MNHEY and SMNVEV (reference sequence). The CDR3 region is CASSFRDSPDSAYEQYF. CDR3 DNA sequence: TGTGCCAGCAGTTTCCGGGACAGCCCAGATTCGGCTTACGAGCAGTACTTC.

The V and J genes are TRBV6-6 and TRBJ2-7; 8 nucleotides match TRBD1. Germline V gene lookup returns CDR1 MNHNY and CDR2 SVGAGI (reference sequence). V lost 6 bases, J lost 1 base, and 8 bases stayed unmatched. The CDR3 loop spans 15 amino acids. This CDR3 reads CASRREQGGSYEQYF. The CDR3 DNA is TGTGCCAGCAGGCGTGAACAGGGGGGTTCCTACGAGCAGTACTTC.

The chain joins TRBV28 to TRBJ1-2; the D gene is possibly TRBD1 (5 bases). Between the trimmed V and J ends, which lost 5 bases and 4 bases, there was a span of 14 bases. CDR1 is MDHEN, CDR2 SYDVKM, per germline. The CDR3 spans 14 residues. The CDR3 nucleotides read TGTGCCAGCAGTACGCCGGCAGGGATCTATGGCTACACCTTC. It yields the protein CASSTPAGIYGYTF.

A remark on this clone: One end of the junction fails to match germline, which may point to a read error. This sequence joins TRBV29-1 and TRBJ2-7; 10 bases align to TRBD1. Germline loops: CDR1 SQVTM, CDR2 ANQGSEA. CDR3 size: 14 residues. The CDR3: CSIDRTGTGVEQYF. In DNA, the CDR3 is TGCAGCATTGACAGAACCGGGACAGGGGTCGAGCAGTACTTC.

V gene TRBV5-4 combines with J gene TRBJ1-1; no clear D. V lost 4 bases, J lost 1 base, and 8 bases lay in between. From germline, CDR1 is SGHNT and CDR2 YYREEE (reference sequence). The CDR3 has 13 amino acids. The CDR3 nucleotides read TGTGCCAGCAGCCCCGAGGCGAACACTGAAGCTTTCTTT. This encodes CASSPEANTEAFF.

The genes are TRBV5-8 and TRBJ2-3, with D possibly being TRBD1 (7 bases). Germline V gives CDR1 SGHTS, CDR2 YDEGEE. This CDR3 has 15 amino acids. The V end was cut by 0 bases, the J end by 4 bases, with 12 bases between. This CDR3 is CASSLDRGGSDTQYF. The CDR3 nucleotides are TGTGCCAGCAGCTTGGACAGGGGAGGATCAGATACGCAGTATTTT.

The chain employs TRBV6-5 and TRBJ2-7; weak D call: TRBD1 (6 bases). V dropped 2 bases and J dropped 4 bases, with 9 bases sitting between them. The CDR3 contains 13 residues. The germline V gene encodes CDR1 MNHEY and CDR2 SVGAGI. This CDR3 reads CASSYARGYEQYF. CDR3 DNA: TGTGCCAGCAGTTACGCCAGGGGTTACGAGCAGTACTTC.

Details on this clone: It is likely a read error, because the conserved phenylalanine at the end of the CDR3 is missing. The chain recombines TRBV5-1 with TRBJ2-2, with 11 bases fitting TRBD1. J gave up 3 bases and V 3 bases, and 1 base lay outside the gene matches. The CDR3 covers 15 residues. Germline V gene data show CDR1 as SGHRS and CDR2 as YFSETQ. The CDR3, as DNA: TGCGCCAGCAGCTCGGGACAGGGGGACACCGGGGAGCTGTTTGTT. Translation: CASSSGQGDTGELFV.

The chain has TRBV2 and TRBJ1-5, with unresolved D. The germline V and J ends were trimmed by 1 base and 11 bases, with 15 bases remaining between them. The CDR3 totals 14 residues. Germline-derived CDR1 and CDR2 are SNHLY and FYNNEI. The CDR3 loop reads CASSEVQETLTQHF. DNA of the CDR3: TGTGCCAGCAGTGAAGTTCAGGAAACTTTGACCCAGCATTTT.

This rearrangement joins TRBV5-1 to TRBJ1-2; TRBD1 matches at 9 bases. CDR1 and CDR2 (germline): SGHRS, YFSETQ. The trim removed 3 bases at V and 4 bases at J, leaving 7 bases unmatched. CDR3 length: 15 residues. CDR3 sequence (DNA): TGCGCCAGCAGCTGGGGACAGGGTGATCTCTATGGCTACACCTTC. It translates to CASSWGQGDLYGYTF.

The V gene is TRBV6-1, the J gene TRBJ1-1; no definite D call. This CDR3 has 14 residues. Trimming removed 5 bases at V and 1 base at J, with 11 bases between. Per germline, CDR1 MNHNS and CDR2 SASEGT. CDR3 nucleotides: TGTGCCAGCAGTTCGGTTGAGAGGAACACTGAAGCTTTCTTT. Protein sequence: CASSSVERNTEAFF.

V is TRBV27 and J is TRBJ1-1, with TRBD1 as a possible D gene (6 bases). The ends were cut back, 3 bases at V and 4 bases at J, with 12 bases in the middle. Germline CDR1 MNHEY, CDR2 SMNVEV (reference sequence). This CDR3 region has 14 residues. This CDR3 is CASSFREGVTEAFF. In DNA, the CDR3 is TGTGCCAGCAGTTTCCGCGAGGGGGTCACTGAAGCTTTCTTT.

This chain connects TRBV30 to TRBJ1-2, with a possible D match to TRBD1 (6 bases). V shed 2 bases and J shed 8 bases, with 12 bases lying between them. This CDR3 region has 12 residues. Germline CDR1 and CDR2: GTSNPN and SVGIG (reference sequence). Here the CDR3 reads CAWSPGGRGYTF. CDR3 in DNA: TGTGCCTGGAGTCCGGGGGGCAGGGGCTACACCTTC.

This chain uses TRBV7-2 with TRBJ1-1, with a tentative D call TRBD1 (5 bases). V lost 6 bases to trimming and J lost 4 bases, with 12 bases between them. CDR3 length: 13 amino acids. Germline lookup yields CDR1 SGHTA and CDR2 FQGNSA. CDR3 residues: CASRPTVTTEAFF. CDR3 bases: TGTGCCAGCAGACCGACAGTGACCACTGAAGCTTTCTTT.